Below are 2 T cell receptor beta chains sequenced from a single sample in a study of blood T cell repertoires in COVID-19. Assay: immunoSEQ multiplex PCR; the TCRdb copy retains only in-frame clones and omits some. The data hold tens of thousands of clones, with just under 70% observed a single time. Sequencing was performed on peripheral blood. Source of these receptors: a man older than 75 with acute or convalescent COVID-19.

The genes are TRBV29-1 and TRBJ1-2; no firm D call. Looked up from germline, CDR1 is SQVTM and CDR2 is ANQGSEA. V lost 3 bases, J lost 3 bases, and 8 bases lay in between. There are 12 residues in the CDR3. CDR3 region: CSVDPGDYGYTF. The CDR3 DNA follows: TGCAGCGTTGACCCGGGTGACTATGGCTACACCTTC.

The chain joins TRBV5-4 to TRBJ2-1; 10 bases are shared with TRBD2. V gave up 4 bases and J gave up 6 bases; unmatched junction bases: 10. The CDR3 is 16 amino acids. In germline, CDR1 is SGHNT, CDR2 YYREEE (reference sequence). CDR3 bases: TGTGCCAGCAGCCCGAACCTGCTAGCGGGAGTCAATGAGCAGTTCTTC. Translating it yields CASSPNLLAGVNEQFF.